Included here is one T cell receptor (beta chain) sequence, with context. Antigen specificity is unknown. These data belong to a study of shared clonotypes between healthy human individuals. For the study at large: CD4 naive and memory got three plates each, CD8 naive two, CD8 memory one.

Germline V lookup: CDR1 SGDLS, CDR2 YYNGEE. Trimming left V 3 bases short and J 6 bases short, with 11 bases between. The CDR3 is 13 amino acids. Study findings and constraints: Larger estimated richness was generally recorded for naive subsets relative to memory subsets.

Sequenced by immunoSEQ multiplex PCR; TCRdb stores in-frame clones only, minus some. This table holds about 800,000 clones, about 96% found once. Naivety among CD8 cells was defined by CD45RO negativity and positive CCR7 selection, thereby excluding terminally differentiated effector memory CD45RA+ cells. The TCR sequence derives from a man aged 25 to 40 in good health. The chain combines TRBV9 with TRBJ2-3; D is unclear. What was sequenced was naive CD8+ T cells sorted from blood. The CDR3 here is CASSARWIDTQYF. The CDR3, as DNA: TGTGCCAGCAGCGCCAGATGGATCGATACGCAGTATTTT.